The 5 T cell receptor beta chains below all came from one sample that was sequenced in a study of blood T cell repertoires in COVID-19. Only in-frame clones appear in the TCRdb table, and some are missing; sequencing was by immunoSEQ multiplex PCR. The data show fewer than 250,000 clones, with 80% to 90% seen just once and 15% to 20% held by the top ten. Material: peripheral blood. The source is a human donor in a cohort sampled during active COVID-19.

This chain uses TRBV23-1 with TRBJ2-7, with TRBD1 matching 8 bases. TRBV23-1 is recorded as an ORF, its role being uncertain. CDR3 length equals 13 residues. With V trimmed by 7 bases and J by 5 bases, 7 bases remained unmatched. CDR3 protein: CASTRTGFHEQYV. Here the CDR3 DNA reads TGCGCCAGCACTAGGACAGGGTTCCACGAGCAGTACGTC.

The J gene is TRBJ1-2, the V gene TRBV5-6; perhaps TRBD1 as D (6 bases). The CDR3 is made up of 14 amino acids. Germline-derived CDR1 and CDR2 are SGHDT and YYEEEE. V was pared by 4 bases and J by 4 bases, with 14 bases between. The CDR3 DNA reads as TGTGCCAGCAGCGTACAGGGTCTAGTCTATGGCTACACCTTC. The encoded protein is CASSVQGLVYGYTF.

This clone appeared once. The chain carries TRBV7-9 and TRBJ1-4, with D possibly TRBD1 on 5 matching bases. The V and J ends lost 0 bases and 5 bases respectively, with 7 bases between them. Per germline, CDR1 SEHNR and CDR2 FQNEAQ (reference sequence). This CDR3 contains 14 residues. Here the CDR3 reads CASSLAQGNEKLFF. The CDR3, as DNA: TGTGCCAGCAGCTTAGCGCAGGGAAATGAAAAACTGTTTTTT.

Remarks on this clone: One end of the junction does not line up with germline, which may come from a read error. The chain couples TRBV7-7 to TRBJ2-5; 9 nucleotides match TRBD1. This CDR3 has 16 amino acids. Per the germline V gene, CDR1 is SSHAT and CDR2 is FNYEAQ (reference sequence). CDR3 in DNA: TGTGCTAGCAGCAAAAATTTACAGGGGGCAGGGGAGACCCAGTACTTC. It is translated as CASSKNLQGAGETQYF. The entire variable domain, with the rest obtained from reference TRBV7-7 and TRBJ2-5, is as follows: GAGVSQSPRYKVTKRGQDVTLRCDPISSHATLYWYQQALGQGPEFLTYFNYEAQPDKSGLPSDRFSAERPEGSISTLTIQRTEQRDSAMYRCASSKNLQGAGETQYFGPGTRLLVL.

This chain links TRBV7-2 with TRBJ2-7; 7 bases map to TRBD2. The J segment lost 2 bases and the V segment lost 1 base, leaving 8 bases of the junction unmatched. The CDR3 spans 16 residues. The germline gives CDR1 SGHTA, CDR2 FQGNSA. The CDR3 is CASSLVSGDSTYEQYV. The CDR3 DNA reads as TGTGCCAGCAGCTTAGTCAGCGGGGATAGCACCTACGAGCAGTACGTC.